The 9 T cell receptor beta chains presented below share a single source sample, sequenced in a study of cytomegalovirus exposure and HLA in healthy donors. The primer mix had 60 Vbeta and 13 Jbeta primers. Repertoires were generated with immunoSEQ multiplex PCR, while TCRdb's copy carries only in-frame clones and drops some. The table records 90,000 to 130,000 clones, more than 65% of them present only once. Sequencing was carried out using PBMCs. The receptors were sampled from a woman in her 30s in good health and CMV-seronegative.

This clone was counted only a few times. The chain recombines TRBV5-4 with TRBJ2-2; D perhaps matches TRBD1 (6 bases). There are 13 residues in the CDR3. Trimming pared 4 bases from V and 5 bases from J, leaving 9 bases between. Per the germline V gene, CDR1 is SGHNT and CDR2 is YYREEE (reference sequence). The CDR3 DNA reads TGTGCCAGCAGCCTCGGACAGACCGGGGAGCTGTTTTTT. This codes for CASSLGQTGELFF.

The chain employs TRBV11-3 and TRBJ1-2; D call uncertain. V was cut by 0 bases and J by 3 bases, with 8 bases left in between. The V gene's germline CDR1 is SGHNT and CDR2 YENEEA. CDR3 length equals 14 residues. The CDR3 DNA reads TGTGCCAGCAGCTTAGATGCCGGGGACTATGGCTACACCTTC. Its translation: CASSLDAGDYGYTF.

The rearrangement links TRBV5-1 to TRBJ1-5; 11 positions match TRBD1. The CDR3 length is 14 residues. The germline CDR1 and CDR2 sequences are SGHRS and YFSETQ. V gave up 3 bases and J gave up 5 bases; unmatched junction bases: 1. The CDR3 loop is CASSSGQGDQPQHF. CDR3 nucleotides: TGCGCCAGCAGCTCGGGACAGGGGGATCAGCCCCAGCATTTT.

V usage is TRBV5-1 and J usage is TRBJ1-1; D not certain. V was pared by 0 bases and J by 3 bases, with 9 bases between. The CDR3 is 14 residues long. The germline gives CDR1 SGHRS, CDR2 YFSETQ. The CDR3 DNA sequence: TGCGCCAGCAGCTTGGAGCAGGTTGACACTGAAGCTTTCTTT. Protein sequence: CASSLEQVDTEAFF. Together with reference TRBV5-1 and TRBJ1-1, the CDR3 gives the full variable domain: KAGVTQTPRYLIKTRGQQVTLSCSPISGHRSVSWYQQTPGQGLQFLFEYFSETQRNKGNFPGRFSGRQFSNSRSEMNVSTLELGDSALYLCASSLEQVDTEAFFGQGTRLTVV.

DNA for the CDR3: TGTGCCAGCACCCGACAGGGTTTGACTGAAGCTTTCTTT. It is translated as CASTRQGLTEAFF. The chain couples TRBV2 to TRBJ1-1; 7 bases fit TRBD1. The junction had 7 bases not matched to a gene; V was cut back by 7 bases and J by 5 bases. The CDR3 contains 13 residues. The germline gives CDR1 SNHLY, CDR2 FYNNEI. Drawing the rest from reference TRBV2 and TRBJ1-1, the complete variable domain is EPEVTQTPSHQVTQMGQEVILRCVPISNHLYFYWYRQILGQKVEFLVSFYNNEISEKSEIFDDQFSVERPDGSNFTLKIRSTKLEDSAMYFCASTRQGLTEAFFGQGTRLTVV.

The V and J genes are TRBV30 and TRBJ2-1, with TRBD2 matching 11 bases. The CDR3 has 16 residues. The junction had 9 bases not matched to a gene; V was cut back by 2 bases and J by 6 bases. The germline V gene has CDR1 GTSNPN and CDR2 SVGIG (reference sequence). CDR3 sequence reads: CAWSPRTSGRFNEQFF. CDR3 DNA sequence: TGTGCCTGGAGTCCTAGAACTAGCGGGAGATTCAATGAGCAGTTCTTC.

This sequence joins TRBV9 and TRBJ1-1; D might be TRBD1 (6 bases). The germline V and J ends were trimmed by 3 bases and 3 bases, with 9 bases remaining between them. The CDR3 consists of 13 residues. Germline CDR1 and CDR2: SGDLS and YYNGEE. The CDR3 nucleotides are TGTGCCAGCAGCGCCTACAGGGACACTGAAGCTTTCTTT. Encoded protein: CASSAYRDTEAFF.

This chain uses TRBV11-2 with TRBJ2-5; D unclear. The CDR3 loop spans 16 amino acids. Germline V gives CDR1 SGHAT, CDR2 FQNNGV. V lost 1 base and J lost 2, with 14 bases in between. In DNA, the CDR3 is TGTGCCAGCAGCTTAGGGTTGCCAGTACGTCAAGAGACCCAGTACTTC. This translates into CASSLGLPVRQETQYF.

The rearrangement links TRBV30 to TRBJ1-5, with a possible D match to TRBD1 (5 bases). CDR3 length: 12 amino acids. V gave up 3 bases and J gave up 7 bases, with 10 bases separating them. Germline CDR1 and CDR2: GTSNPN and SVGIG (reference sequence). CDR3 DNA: TGTGCCTGGAGCCAGGGTACCCAGCCCCAGCATTTT. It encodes CAWSQGTQPQHF.